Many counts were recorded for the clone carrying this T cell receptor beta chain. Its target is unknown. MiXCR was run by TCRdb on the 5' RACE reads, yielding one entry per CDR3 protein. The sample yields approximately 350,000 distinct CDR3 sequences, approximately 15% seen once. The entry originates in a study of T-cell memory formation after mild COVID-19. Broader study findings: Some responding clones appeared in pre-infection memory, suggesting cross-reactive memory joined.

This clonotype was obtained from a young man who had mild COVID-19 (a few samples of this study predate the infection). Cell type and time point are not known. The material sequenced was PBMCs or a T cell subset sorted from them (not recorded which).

The CDR3 DNA reads TGCAGTGCCACGCTAGCGGGGGGGCAGAACGAGCAGTTCTTC. It specifies CSATLAGGQNEQFF. The chain combines TRBV20-1 with TRBJ2-1; 12 bases fit TRBD2. The CDR3 covers 14 residues. Germline CDR1 and CDR2: DFQATT and SNEGSKA (reference sequence). The junction had 10 bases not matched to a gene; V was cut back by 6 bases and J by 10 bases.